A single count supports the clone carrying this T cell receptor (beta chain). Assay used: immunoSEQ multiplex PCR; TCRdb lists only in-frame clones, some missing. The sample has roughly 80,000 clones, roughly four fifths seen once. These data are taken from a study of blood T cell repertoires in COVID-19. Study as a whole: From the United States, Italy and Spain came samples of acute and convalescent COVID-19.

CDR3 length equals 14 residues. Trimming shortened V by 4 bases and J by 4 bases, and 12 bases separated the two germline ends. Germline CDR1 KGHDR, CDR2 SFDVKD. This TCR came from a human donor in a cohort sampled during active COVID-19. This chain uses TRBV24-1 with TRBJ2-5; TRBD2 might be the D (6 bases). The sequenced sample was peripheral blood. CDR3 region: CATSESGARETQYF. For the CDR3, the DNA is TGTGCCACCAGTGAATCGGGAGCCAGAGAGACCCAGTACTTC.